These T cell receptor beta chains were read from a single sample in a study of cytomegalovirus exposure and HLA in healthy donors. The assay was immunoSEQ multiplex PCR, and TCRdb's table has in-frame clones only and misses some. The repertoire holds around 130,000 clones, with 80% to 90% as singletons. Source material: PBMCs. The origin of the receptors is a woman between 18 and 29 years old in good health and CMV-seropositive. The CDR3 runs from the conserved cysteine through the conserved F or W. Each record gives: V gene, CDR3 protein.

v_call: TRBV10-3; cdr3_aa: CAISEDRFAEQYF
v_call: TRBV12-5; cdr3_aa: CASGTTGKNSPLHF
v_call: TRBV2; cdr3_aa: CASRGTSGGAGNFETQYF
v_call: TRBV11-2; cdr3_aa: CASSLTVRLAYNEQFF
v_call: TRBV28; cdr3_aa: CASSFSGQDYEQYF
v_call: TRBV4-2; cdr3_aa: CASSQEMGGGTDTQYF
v_call: TRBV10-2; cdr3_aa: CASSDVAGGETQYF
v_call: TRBV28; cdr3_aa: CASSLLGTSGGALSSTDTQYF
v_call: TRBV30; cdr3_aa: CAWSWEGEQYF
v_call: TRBV19; cdr3_aa: CASILSSGGDTEAFF
v_call: TRBV7-9; cdr3_aa: CASSPGTGYEKLFF
v_call: TRBV5-5; cdr3_aa: CASRPAEGSYEQYF
v_call: TRBV29-1; cdr3_aa: CSVEWDRGWETQYF
v_call: TRBV4-2; cdr3_aa: CASSQDERGAYEQYF
v_call: TRBV28; cdr3_aa: CASSFGGGGAVSPLHF
v_call: TRBV4-1; cdr3_aa: CASSQGAGRGRNEQYF
v_call: TRBV6-5; cdr3_aa: CASSPGQVNQPQHF
v_call: TRBV6-1; cdr3_aa: CASSIGEAVTGELFF
v_call: TRBV18; cdr3_aa: CASSPRAGVSGNTIYF
v_call: TRBV4-1; cdr3_aa: CASSHGSGGEYEQYF
v_call: TRBV5-1; cdr3_aa: CASSINTAMNTEAFF
v_call: TRBV7-9; cdr3_aa: CASSPRSGREQYF